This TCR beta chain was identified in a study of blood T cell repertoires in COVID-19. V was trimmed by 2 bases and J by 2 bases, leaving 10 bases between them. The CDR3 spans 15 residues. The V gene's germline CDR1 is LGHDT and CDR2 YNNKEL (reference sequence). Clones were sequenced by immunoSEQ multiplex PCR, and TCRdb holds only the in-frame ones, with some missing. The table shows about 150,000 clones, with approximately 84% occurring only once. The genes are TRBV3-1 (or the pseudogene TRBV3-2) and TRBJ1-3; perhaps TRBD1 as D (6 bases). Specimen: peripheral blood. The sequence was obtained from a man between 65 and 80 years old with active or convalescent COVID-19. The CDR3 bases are TGTGCCAGCAGCCAAAGGGGGACGGCTGGAAACACCATATATTTT. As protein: CASSQRGTAGNTIYF.